The 22 T cell receptor beta chains reported below all come from one sample, sequenced in a study of graft-versus-host responses after intestinal transplantation. Repertoires were generated with immunoSEQ multiplex PCR, while TCRdb's copy carries only in-frame clones and drops some. This sample yields around 25,000 clones, of which 35% to 50% are seen a single time; under 0.8% belongs to the top ten. Sequencing was performed on alloreactive CD4+ T cells from a mixed lymphocyte reaction culture, taken before intestinal transplant. Subset indicated: CFSE-low proliferating T cells sorted from roughly 6-day pre-transplant mixed lymphocyte reaction (GvH or HvG direction). These receptors originate from a human patient who received an intestinal transplant.

This chain uses TRBV6-5 with TRBJ2-7; TRBD1 aligns across 9 bases. The CDR3 runs 15 residues. The germline V gene encodes CDR1 MNHEY and CDR2 SVGAGI. Trimming took 7 bases from V and 3 from J; bases not matched to a gene: 10. The CDR3 reads CASTYPQGAGYEQYF. DNA of the CDR3: TGTGCCAGCACCTATCCACAGGGGGCGGGCTACGAGCAGTACTTC.

This chain links TRBV5-1 with TRBJ2-4; possibly TRBD1 for D (5 bases). The CDR3 loop spans 16 amino acids. The germline CDR1 and CDR2 sequences are SGHRS and YFSETQ. V lost 0 bases and J 0 bases, leaving 10 bases between the germline ends. The chain's CDR3 is CASSLDTGIAKNIQYF. As DNA, the CDR3 is TGCGCCAGCAGCTTGGACACAGGAATAGCCAAAAACATTCAGTACTTC.

The chain couples TRBV28 to TRBJ1-2; 8 positions match TRBD1. The CDR3 is 13 amino acids. V trimming: 6 bases; J trimming: 4 bases; junction bases outside the gene matches: 4. Germline assignment: CDR1 MDHEN and CDR2 SYDVKM. CDR3 nucleotide sequence: TGTGCCAGCAGGCAGGGGGCTACCTATGGCTACACCTTC. It is translated as CASRQGATYGYTF.

The chain links TRBV27 to TRBJ1-5, with D uncertain. The CDR3 loop spans 14 amino acids. Trimming left V 8 bases short and J 4 bases short, with 15 bases between. Germline CDR1 reads MNHEY; CDR2 reads SMNVEV (reference sequence). DNA of the CDR3: TGTGCCAGCCCCGCCTGGCAGTTAAATCAGCCCCAGCATTTT. This encodes CASPAWQLNQPQHF.

J is TRBJ2-5 and V is TRBV7-3, with 7 bases fitting TRBD1. CDR3 length equals 14 residues. The V and J ends lost 5 bases and 1 base, in that order; junction bases with no gene match: 4. The germline gives CDR1 SGHTA, CDR2 FQGTGA. The chain's CDR3 is CASSLTGIQETQYF. CDR3 coding DNA: TGTGCCAGCAGCCTGACAGGGATCCAAGAGACCCAGTACTTC. Using reference TRBV7-3 and TRBJ2-5 for the parts outside the CDR3, the full variable domain is GAGVSQTPSNKVTEKGKYVELRCDPISGHTALYWYRQSLGQGPEFLIYFQGTGAADDSGLPNDRFFAVRPEGSVSTLKIQRTERGDSAVYLCASSLTGIQETQYFGPGTRLLVL.

The V gene is TRBV5-1, the J gene TRBJ2-1; 15 nucleotides align to TRBD2. The CDR3 is made up of 16 amino acids. In germline, CDR1 is SGHRS, CDR2 YFSETQ. V lost 7 bases, J lost 10 bases, and 12 bases stayed unmatched. DNA of the CDR3: TGCGCCAGCGACCCCGGGACTAGCGGGGGGACATGGGAGCAGTTCTTC. Protein product: CASDPGTSGGTWEQFF.

This chain joins TRBV9 and TRBJ2-1; 8 bases map to TRBD2. This CDR3 has 15 amino acids. The ends lost 3 bases at V and 0 bases at J; junction bases unmatched: 2. Per germline, CDR1 SGDLS and CDR2 YYNGEE. As DNA, the CDR3 is TGTGCCAGCAGCGCGAGCGGGAGCTCCTACAATGAGCAGTTCTTC. It specifies CASSASGSSYNEQFF. Full variable domain (remainder filled in from reference TRBV9 and TRBJ2-1): DSGVTQTPKHLITATGQRVTLRCSPRSGDLSVYWYQQSLDQGLQFLIQYYNGEERAKGNILERFSAQQFPDLHSELNLSSLELGDSALYFCASSASGSSYNEQFFGPGTRLTVL.

As to this clone: At one end the junction does not follow the germline gene, possibly because of a read error. The V and J genes are TRBV2 and TRBJ2-3; a weak D match, TRBD1 (6 bases). CDR3 length: 19 amino acids. Germline V gene sequence: CDR1 SNHLY, CDR2 FYNNEI. CDR3 amino acids: CASSESLGKVGRWTDTQYF. DNA of the CDR3: TGTGCCAGCAGTGAATCCCTAGGCAAGGTCGGACGATGGACAGACACGCAGTATTTT.

CDR3 sequence reads: CASSLRVPAYEQYF. CDR3 DNA sequence: TGTGCCAGCAGCTTACGGGTGCCCGCCTACGAGCAGTACTTC. This chain connects TRBV5-5 to TRBJ2-7; no reliable D call. This CDR3 has 14 amino acids. Germline loops: CDR1 SGHKS, CDR2 YYEKEE (reference sequence). Deletions cut 2 bases from V and 2 bases from J, with 11 bases between.

This clone was recorded a few times. The V call is TRBV6-6, the J call TRBJ2-3, with 12 positions matching TRBD2. The CDR3 is made up of 16 amino acids. Germline loops: CDR1 MNHNY, CDR2 SVGAGI (reference sequence). The V and J ends lost 5 bases and 4 bases, in that order; junction bases with no gene match: 7. This CDR3 is CASSRRLAGGPDTQYF. The CDR3 DNA reads as TGTGCCAGCAGTCGTCGTCTAGCGGGGGGGCCAGATACGCAGTATTTT.

The chain recombines TRBV2 with TRBJ2-5; no definite D call. Trimming stripped 1 base from V and 2 bases from J, with 5 bases between. The CDR3 runs to 13 residues. Germline V lookup: CDR1 SNHLY, CDR2 FYNNEI. The CDR3 bases are TGTGCCAGCAGTGAAGAACAGCAAGAGACCCAGTACTTC. It yields the protein CASSEEQQETQYF.

V is TRBV5-1 and J is TRBJ1-2, with D possibly being TRBD1 (5 bases). The CDR3 is made up of 12 amino acids. V was shortened by 2 bases and J by 7 bases, with 9 bases between the two germline ends. Germline lookup yields CDR1 SGHRS and CDR2 YFSETQ. DNA of the CDR3: TGCGCCAGCAGCTTCGCCCAGGGTGGCTACACCTTC. Its translation: CASSFAQGGYTF.

By sample fraction, this clone is medium-sized (0.01 to 0.1%). This sequence joins TRBV10-2 and TRBJ1-1, with a possible D match to TRBD1 (6 bases). This CDR3 has 14 amino acids. The ends were cut back, 2 bases at V and 0 bases at J, with 7 bases in the middle. The germline V gene encodes CDR1 WSHSY and CDR2 SAAADI. The CDR3 sequence: CASSETGLNTEAFF. The CDR3 DNA is TGCGCCAGCAGTGAGACAGGGTTGAACACTGAAGCTTTCTTT.

This rearrangement joins TRBV6-4 to TRBJ1-2, with D unclear. The CDR3 runs 14 residues. Germline lookup yields CDR1 MRHNA and CDR2 SNTAGT. V was cut by 2 bases and J by 8 bases, with 15 bases left in between. CDR3 nucleotides: TGTGCCAGCAGTGACGGCAGCGTACCGGGAGGCTACACCTTC. Encoded protein: CASSDGSVPGGYTF.

V is TRBV7-9 and J is TRBJ2-3; D unclear. Deletions cut 5 bases from V and 1 base from J, with 10 bases between. The germline gives CDR1 SEHNR, CDR2 FQNEAQ (reference sequence). CDR3 size: 14 residues. DNA of the CDR3: TGTGCCAGCAGCCCGTCGTTTGGCACAGATACGCAGTATTTT. Translation: CASSPSFGTDTQYF.

This chain joins TRBV28 and TRBJ1-5; 8 nucleotides align to TRBD1. Unmatched junction bases numbered 8, after V lost 3 bases and J lost 7 bases. The CDR3 loop spans 15 amino acids. The germline CDR1 and CDR2 sequences are MDHEN and SYDVKM. In nucleotides, the CDR3 is TGTGCCAGCAGTTTCATGGACAGGGTGGGACAGCCCCAGCATTTT. Its translation: CASSFMDRVGQPQHF.

The gene calls are TRBV9 and TRBJ1-2; D uncertain. V lost 6 bases and J 4 bases, leaving 19 bases between the germline ends. The CDR3 consists of 15 residues. Per the germline V gene, CDR1 is SGDLS and CDR2 is YYNGEE. CDR3 amino acids: CASKSAGGYSYGYTF. In DNA form, the CDR3 reads TGTGCCAGCAAATCGGCGGGAGGGTATAGCTATGGCTACACCTTC.

Only a few counts were recorded for this clone. The V gene is TRBV5-6, the J gene TRBJ1-2, with unresolved D. The germline CDR1 and CDR2 sequences are SGHDT and YYEEEE. The CDR3 extends over 12 amino acids. The V gene lost 5 bases and the J gene lost 4 bases, with 9 bases spanning the gap. The CDR3, as DNA: TGTGCCAGCAGTGAGGGAAGCTATGGCTACACCTTC. This translates into CASSEGSYGYTF.

The V and J genes are TRBV19 and TRBJ2-3; 8 nucleotides line up with TRBD2. This CDR3 contains 16 residues. The germline CDR1 and CDR2 sequences are LNHDA and SQIVND (reference sequence). The J segment lost 2 bases and the V segment lost 5 bases, leaving 9 bases of the junction unmatched. The CDR3 is CASSFLPGGYTDTQYF. DNA for the CDR3: TGTGCCAGTAGTTTCCTCCCGGGGGGGTACACAGATACGCAGTATTTT.

The chain joins TRBV5-8 to TRBJ2-2; 8 bases map to TRBD2. J gave up 3 bases and V 2 bases, and 3 bases lay outside the gene matches. Germline V gene lookup returns CDR1 SGHTS and CDR2 YDEGEE. This CDR3 comprises 15 residues. The CDR3 DNA sequence: TGTGCCAGCAGCTTCCGCGGGGGGTACACCGGGGAGCTGTTTTTT. Protein: CASSFRGGYTGELFF.

This clone was counted a few times. The chain is built from TRBV5-1 and TRBJ2-1; TRBD2 agrees at 9 bases. Trimming took 0 bases from V and 5 from J; bases not matched to a gene: 3. CDR3 length: 15 amino acids. The germline gives CDR1 SGHRS, CDR2 YFSETQ. The CDR3 here is CASSLVAGGDNEQFF. In nucleotides, the CDR3 is TGCGCCAGCAGCTTGGTCGCGGGAGGGGACAATGAGCAGTTCTTC.

This chain links TRBV6-5 with TRBJ2-7; TRBD1 agrees at 10 bases. Looked up from germline, CDR1 is MNHEY and CDR2 is SVGAGI. CDR3 length: 13 residues. Trimming removed 7 bases from V and 3 bases from J; junction bases left unmatched: 3. CDR3 loop: CASTRTGGYEQYF. In DNA form, the CDR3 reads TGTGCCAGCACCCGGACAGGGGGCTACGAGCAGTACTTC.